A selection of T cell receptor beta chains follows, all from one sample in a study of OX40 agonist ivuxolimab in advanced cancers. Assay used: immunoSEQ multiplex PCR; TCRdb lists only in-frame clones, some missing. Of about 100,000 clones in the sample, more than 85% were seen once. The source material was CD4+ or CD8+ T cells sorted from blood, sampled in a trial of the OX40 agonist ivuxolimab. The origin of the receptors is an adult with an advanced solid tumor such as melanoma, head and neck, liver or kidney cancer. CDR3s include the opening cysteine and the closing phenylalanine or tryptophan. Fields, in order: V gene, J gene, CDR3 protein.

>TRBV7-9|TRBJ1-4
CASSNWGAPNEKLFF
>TRBV6-1|TRBJ1-5
CASSDRNRNQPQHF
>TRBV28|TRBJ1-1
CASSFLRANTEAFF
>TRBV21-1|TRBJ2-5
CARRVGGGEETQYF
>TRBV27|TRBJ2-5
CARPGLAGVLLRQETQYF
>TRBV7-2|TRBJ2-5
CASSPRQGETQYF
>TRBV28|TRBJ1-2
CASSIDRTGKGYTF
>TRBV2|TRBJ2-3
CASSLQPTDTQYF
>TRBV7-6|TRBJ1-1
CASSSRQGGSTEAFF
>TRBV5-1|TRBJ2-1
CASSLEAGGSLSYNEQFF
>TRBV28|TRBJ2-7
CASSFPPHVQYF
>TRBV6-5|TRBJ2-7
CASSRTGSYEQYF
>TRBV2|TRBJ2-5
CASSDELGRTEETQYF
>TRBV19|TRBJ1-4
CASRLGQKYNEKLFF
>TRBV28|TRBJ1-2
CASSGGQDYGYTF
>TRBV6-1|TRBJ2-5
CASRRTGGETQYF
>TRBV18|TRBJ1-3
CASSPLDSGNTIYF
>TRBV11-2|TRBJ2-1
CASSFSPSVEYNEQFF
>TRBV6-5|TRBJ2-2
CASRDSHTGELFF
>TRBV4-3|TRBJ2-5
CASSPGVLGETQYF
>TRBV7-8|TRBJ2-7
CASSLGGTGTSGISYF
>TRBV5-1|TRBJ2-5
CASSLAGLGEGETQYF
>TRBV13|TRBJ1-2
CASSPTGLGYTF
>TRBV15|TRBJ1-2
CATSRDPKANYGYTF
>TRBV6-5|TRBJ1-5
CASSRTLNSNQPQHF
>TRBV6-1|TRBJ2-7
CASSEALRAGGSYEQYF
>TRBV5-5|TRBJ1-2
CASSLEPRGAYGYTF
>TRBV7-9|TRBJ2-5
CASSVWRAGETQYF
>TRBV28|TRBJ2-5
CASSLLAGGQETQYF
>TRBV7-2|TRBJ2-5
CASSLPASGSGGTQETQYF
>TRBV28|TRBJ1-3
CASSFNGPGTGLSTIYF
>TRBV7-2|TRBJ2-3
CASSSWAGTDTQYF
>TRBV5-6|TRBJ2-7
CASRRLAGGFSGEQYF
>TRBV2|TRBJ2-4
CASEGTRGAKNIQYF
>TRBV4-1|TRBJ2-3
CASSQDRSYKGNTQYF
>TRBV28|TRBJ1-2
CASSGGHVNGYTF
>TRBV11-3|TRBJ1-2
CASSLVPGQDYGYTF
>TRBV11-1|TRBJ2-7
CASSWDNSYYEQYF
>TRBV21-1|TRBJ1-4
CASNFRDNPNEKLFF
>TRBV9|TRBJ2-7
CASGRTATLPEQYF
>TRBV5-1|TRBJ2-1
CASSLWGDSGPQFF
>TRBV4-1|TRBJ1-5
CASSQGQQGIQPQHF
>TRBV9|TRBJ2-2
CASSVDGGKVRNGELFF
>TRBV4-3|TRBJ1-1
CASSQGNRASNTEAFF
>TRBV6-5|TRBJ2-7
CASSKGQGFTYEQYF
>TRBV18|TRBJ1-2
CASSLVTDGYGYTF
>TRBV15|TRBJ2-1
CATSRDDRQRLGNEQFF
>TRBV10-3|TRBJ1-5
CAISAGINQPQHF
>TRBV4-2|TRBJ2-2
CASSQMDSNTGELFF
>TRBV25-1|TRBJ1-2
CASSEYRQFNYGYTF
>TRBV2|TRBJ2-7
CASAGDFYEQYF
>TRBV6-5|TRBJ2-4
CASSYSGGAKNIQYF
>TRBV13|TRBJ2-7
CASRNSGRAYEQYF
>TRBV27|TRBJ2-7
CASSLIAGGGEQYF
>TRBV28|TRBJ1-5
CASSAGLRHQPQHF
>TRBV6-1|TRBJ2-5
CASSDWGGANQETQYF